The TCR beta chain under discussion was sequenced for a study of molecular identifiers for immune sequencing clone quantification. Overall study: The replicate experiment used RNA from roughly 21,000 or 96,000 naive CD8 cells. This RNA was split into five aliquots, and four of them were sequenced. Points from the study as a whole: For highly expanded clones, sizes could be underestimated when identical TCR molecules share a barcode.

Researchers sorted naive CD8 T cells as cells that were CD8+CD4-CCR7+CD45RA+. From the PCR reads, TCRdb called clonotypes with MiXCR, one entry per CDR3 protein. The sample holds around 86,000 distinct CDR3 sequences, under 20% seen once. This clonotype was counted at least ten times. As yet, its antigen is unknown. Germline loops: CDR1 SQVTM, CDR2 ANQGSEA. V lost 2 bases to trimming and J lost 1 base, with 15 bases between them. CDR3 length equals 15 residues. The J gene is TRBJ2-7, the V gene TRBV29-1, with a possible D match to TRBD1 (6 bases). This TCR came from a human donor in good health. Some libraries in this study had Jurkat cell RNA spiked in. The sequenced sample was naive CD8+ T cells from blood, with Jurkat cell RNA spiked in. Subset indicated: FACS-sorted CD8+CD4-CCR7+CD45RA+ naive T cells. The CDR3 loop reads CSVETRDRGSYEQYF. CDR3 sequence (DNA): TGCAGCGTTGAAACCAGGGATAGGGGGTCCTACGAGCAGTACTTC.